One and the same sample provided the 27 T cell receptor beta chains below, sequenced in a study of spatial heterogeneity in lung cancer. As for time point: sample taken at primary tumor resection. TCRdb called the 5' RACE reads again in MiXCR, with one record for every CDR3 protein. The data contain about 21,000 distinct CDR3 sequences, around 4.3% of them seen just once; the ten biggest clones take up less than 8%. The sample was PBMCs, taken at surgery. The receptors stem from a male donor with early-stage non-small cell lung cancer.

This clonotype was detected ten times or more. The chain is built from TRBV7-2 and TRBJ1-5; TRBD1 matches 7 bases. The ends lost 5 bases at V and 3 bases at J; junction bases unmatched: 7. The CDR3 contains 15 residues. Germline lookup yields CDR1 SGHTA and CDR2 FQGNSA. The CDR3 region has the DNA TGTGCCAGCAGCCCGCCGGGACAGAACAATCAGCCCCAGCATTTT. Protein product: CASSPPGQNNQPQHF.

This clonotype has a handful of counts. The V call is TRBV9, the J call TRBJ1-1, with 8 nucleotides matching TRBD1. The junction had 2 bases not matched to a gene; V was cut back by 0 bases and J by 4 bases. Germline CDR1 reads SGDLS; CDR2 reads YYNGEE. The CDR3 runs to 14 residues. The CDR3 DNA is TGTGCCAGCAGCGTAGAAACAGGGGGCACTGAAGCTTTCTTT. Translated: CASSVETGGTEAFF.

There are many counts of this clonotype. The gene calls are TRBV7-6 and TRBJ2-1; TRBD2 matches at 10 bases. The CDR3 has 16 amino acids. V lost 1 base, J lost 6 bases, and 6 bases stayed unmatched. Germline V CDR1 and CDR2: SGHVS, FNYEAQ. CDR3 in amino acids: CASSLVGAGGRNEQFF. CDR3 sequence (DNA): TGTGCCAGCAGCTTAGTCGGAGCGGGAGGGCGCAATGAGCAGTTCTTC.

This clonotype was counted ten times or more. This chain connects TRBV6-2 or TRBV6-3 to TRBJ2-7; tentative D call: TRBD1 (6 bases). The CDR3 totals 13 residues. Trimming left V 2 bases short and J 6 bases short, with 11 bases between. Germline V gene lookup returns CDR1 MNHEY and CDR2 SVGEGT. CDR3: CASSYLQGTEQYF. The DNA for the CDR3 is TGTGCCAGCAGTTACCTACAGGGAACCGAGCAGTACTTC.

This clonotype is medium-sized in the sample. This chain joins TRBV15 and TRBJ2-5; 8 nucleotides match TRBD2. The CDR3 has 16 residues. Germline lookup yields CDR1 LNHNV and CDR2 YYDKDF (reference sequence). Germline trimming cut 0 bases from V and 1 base from J; bases unmatched to any gene: 4. For the CDR3, the DNA is TGTGCCACCAGCAGAGACGAGCGGGGGATCCAAGAGACCCAGTACTTC. It translates to CATSRDERGIQETQYF.

This clonotype has at least ten counts. The chain employs TRBV5-1 and TRBJ2-7; D is unresolved. CDR3 length: 12 residues. V was cut by 3 bases and J by 3 bases, with 7 bases left in between. Germline V gene sequence: CDR1 SGHRS, CDR2 YFSETQ. This CDR3 reads CASSSQNYEQYF. In nucleotides, the CDR3 is TGCGCCAGCAGCTCACAGAACTACGAGCAGTACTTC.

This clonotype was counted ten times or more. The gene calls are TRBV4-1 and TRBJ2-7; D uncertain. The V end lost 0 bases, the J end lost 2 bases, and 11 bases lay between the germline ends. The CDR3 contains 15 residues. Germline V lookup: CDR1 MGHRA, CDR2 YSYEKL. In DNA form, the CDR3 reads TGCGCCAGCAGCCAAGAGAATGTGCAAACCTACGAGCAGTACTTC. Its protein product is CASSQENVQTYEQYF.

This clonotype occurred many times. The chain has TRBV27 and TRBJ2-5; 7 positions match TRBD2. CDR1 and CDR2 from the germline V gene are MNHEY and SMNVEV (reference sequence). This CDR3 has 15 residues. V lost 2 bases and J lost 0; bases outside the gene matches: 3. The CDR3 loop is CASSLRAGDQETQYF. The CDR3 bases are TGTGCCAGCAGTTTACGGGCGGGGGACCAAGAGACCCAGTACTTC.

This clonotype was recorded at least ten times. The chain combines TRBV6-1 with TRBJ1-4; maybe TRBD1 (6 bases). V was cut by 7 bases and J by 9 bases, with 21 bases left in between. The CDR3 has 15 amino acids. Germline values: CDR1 MNHNS, CDR2 SASEGT. CDR3 region: CASTPRGGGMKKLFF. The CDR3 bases are TGTGCCAGCACGCCACGGGGAGGGGGAATGAAAAAACTGTTTTTT.

This clonotype appeared many times. The V call is TRBV5-1, the J call TRBJ2-5; D might be TRBD1 or TRBD2, each matching 5 bases. CDR3 length: 13 residues. Germline values: CDR1 SGHRS, CDR2 YFSETQ. The ends were cut back, 4 bases at V and 3 bases at J, with 10 bases in the middle. CDR3 protein: CASSRDGEETQYF. The CDR3 region has the DNA TGCGCCAGCAGCCGGGACGGCGAAGAGACCCAGTACTTC.

This clonotype has ten or more counts. V is TRBV9 and J is TRBJ2-7; D may match TRBD1 or TRBD2 (6 bases each). Trimming pared 3 bases from V and 7 bases from J, leaving 17 bases between. The CDR3 has 14 amino acids. Germline lookup yields CDR1 SGDLS and CDR2 YYNGEE. The CDR3 here is CASSAEGGITEQYF. In DNA, the CDR3 is TGTGCCAGCAGCGCAGAGGGGGGCATTACGGAGCAGTACTTC.

This clonotype was recorded many times. The chain combines TRBV7-2 with TRBJ2-2; 13 nucleotides match TRBD2. The V gene end was trimmed by 6 bases and the J gene end by 7 bases; junction bases not matched to a gene: 5. This CDR3 is built from 15 residues. CDR1 is SGHTA, CDR2 FQGNSA, per germline. CDR3 bases: TGTGCCAGCAGTTCGACTAGCGGGAGGTTCGGGGAGCTGTTTTTT. Translation gives CASSSTSGRFGELFF.

This clonotype was counted many times. The V call is TRBV7-9, the J call TRBJ2-7; D uncertain. Germline CDR1 is SEHNR and CDR2 is FQNEAQ (reference sequence). V was pared by 0 bases and J by 3 bases, with 6 bases between. The CDR3 totals 13 residues. CDR3: CASSLASNYEQYF. The DNA for the CDR3 is TGTGCCAGCAGCTTAGCCTCGAACTACGAGCAGTACTTC.

There are many counts of this clonotype. CDR3 sequence reads: CASSPRKGQQFSYTF. The CDR3 nucleotides are TGTGCCAGCAGCCCTAGAAAAGGACAGCAGTTTAGCTACACCTTC. The chain links TRBV7-9 to TRBJ1-2, with a weak D call TRBD1 (6 bases). The CDR3 is 15 residues long. V dropped 5 bases and J dropped 9 bases, with 22 bases sitting between them. The V gene's germline CDR1 is SEHNR and CDR2 FQNEAQ (reference sequence).

This clonotype has a handful of counts. This chain links TRBV19 with TRBJ2-3, with 13 positions matching TRBD2. V was pared by 3 bases and J by 4 bases, with 4 bases of the junction left unmatched. Germline V gene sequence: CDR1 LNHDA, CDR2 SQIVND (reference sequence). CDR3 size: 16 residues. CDR3 nucleotides: TGTGCCAGTAGTATCGGCGGACTAGCGGGAGCAGATACGCAGTATTTT. It translates to CASSIGGLAGADTQYF. Together with reference TRBV19 and TRBJ2-3, the CDR3 gives the full variable domain: DGGITQSPKYLFRKEGQNVTLSCEQNLNHDAMYWYRQDPGQGLRLIYYSQIVNDFQKGDIAEGYSVSREKKESFPLTVTSAQKNPTAFYLCASSIGGLAGADTQYFGPGTRLTVL.

This clonotype occurred a few times. The CDR3 does not close with the conserved phenylalanine or tryptophan, likely indicating a read error. V and J are TRBV25-1 and TRBJ1-1; D is undetermined. The CDR3 consists of 11 residues. Per germline, CDR1 MGHDK and CDR2 SYGVNS. V gave up 6 bases and J gave up 10 bases, with 12 bases separating them. The CDR3 is CASRDWRGAFL. The CDR3 nucleotides are TGTGCCAGCAGGGACTGGCGGGGAGCTTTCCTT.

This clonotype was seen repeatedly, ten times or more. The chain couples TRBV7-2 to TRBJ2-6, with D hard to call. Germline lookup yields CDR1 SGHTA and CDR2 FQGNSA. CDR3 size: 15 residues. V was trimmed by 8 bases and J by 0 bases, leaving 11 bases between them. The CDR3 DNA reads TGTGCCAGCGCAACCTCCAGCTCTGGGGCCAACGTCCTGACTTTC. Its protein product is CASATSSSGANVLTF.

This clonotype was detected many times. The chain couples TRBV5-1 to TRBJ2-3; 10 nucleotides agree with TRBD2. J was trimmed by 2 bases and V by 1 base; bases with no gene match: 13. The CDR3 has 19 amino acids. Germline V gene data show CDR1 as SGHRS and CDR2 as YFSETQ. CDR3 sequence: CASSLTSGAIVDFTDTQYF. As DNA, the CDR3 is TGCGCCAGCAGCTTGACTAGCGGGGCGATAGTAGACTTCACAGATACGCAGTATTTT.

At least ten counts were recorded for this clonotype. This rearrangement joins TRBV18 to TRBJ2-3; no reliable D call. The CDR3 consists of 14 residues. CDR1 is KGHSH, CDR2 LQKENI, per germline. Trimming removed 5 bases at V and 0 bases at J, with 9 bases between. The chain's CDR3 is CASSIRTSTDTQYF. DNA for the CDR3: TGTGCCAGCTCAATACGAACTAGCACAGATACGCAGTATTTT.

This clonotype was picked up many times. The chain carries TRBV28 and TRBJ2-3; 8 bases match TRBD1. The length of the CDR3 is 15 residues. Germline V gene data show CDR1 as MDHEN and CDR2 as SYDVKM. After removal of 3 bases from V and 4 bases from J, the junction contained 6 bases not matched to a gene. The CDR3 reads CASSLPGGAADTQYF. CDR3 coding DNA: TGTGCCAGCAGTTTGCCAGGGGGCGCGGCAGATACGCAGTATTTT.

The table lists this clonotype with many counts. V is TRBV7-2 and J is TRBJ1-5; no definite D call. CDR1 and CDR2 from the germline V gene are SGHTA and FQGNSA. The CDR3 contains 15 residues. Trimming stripped 1 base from V and 10 bases from J, with 17 bases between. The CDR3 DNA reads TGTGCCAGCAGCTTAGAATCGGTTGGCGGAGCTCCCCAGCATTTT. The encoded protein is CASSLESVGGAPQHF.

This sequence joins TRBV7-3 and TRBJ2-7, with D unresolved. Germline assignment: CDR1 SGHTA and CDR2 FQGTGA. Trimming cost V 5 bases and J 3 bases, with 11 bases left between them. The CDR3 has 13 amino acids. The CDR3 coding sequence is TGTGCCAGCAGCGCGCGACCAAACTACGAGCAGTACTTC. Translating gives CASSARPNYEQYF.

This clonotype was seen many times. The chain recombines TRBV5-1 with TRBJ2-2, with D unclear. The V end lost 3 bases, the J end lost 0 bases, and 0 bases lay between the germline ends. This CDR3 is built from 12 residues. From germline, CDR1 is SGHRS and CDR2 YFSETQ. The CDR3, as DNA: TGCGCCAGCAGCTCGAACACCGGGGAGCTGTTTTTT. It specifies CASSSNTGELFF.

This sequence joins TRBV20-1 and TRBJ1-2, with D possibly TRBD1 on 5 matching bases. The CDR3 loop spans 14 amino acids. The germline gives CDR1 DFQATT, CDR2 SNEGSKA (reference sequence). The CDR3 is CSISRQFYNYGYTF. CDR3 bases: TGCAGCATTTCTAGACAGTTCTATAACTATGGCTACACCTTC.

This clonotype has a count of ten or more. The V gene is TRBV28, the J gene TRBJ1-1; D is possibly TRBD1 (6 bases). The CDR3 extends over 15 amino acids. The V and J ends lost 6 bases and 3 bases respectively, with 17 bases between them. The germline CDR1 and CDR2 sequences are MDHEN and SYDVKM. Here the CDR3 DNA reads TGTGCCAGCAGCCCGTGGACAGTTCGGTACACTGAAGCTTTCTTT. It is translated as CASSPWTVRYTEAFF.

This clonotype occurred many times. The V and J genes are TRBV20-1 and TRBJ1-1, with D possibly TRBD1 on 6 matching bases. V lost 3 bases and J 5 bases, leaving 19 bases between the germline ends. The CDR3 consists of 15 residues. CDR1 DFQATT and CDR2 SNEGSKA come from the germline V gene (reference sequence). In DNA, the CDR3 is TGCAGTGCTAGGGATCCGACAGGACGCAGTACTGAAGCTTTCTTT. Its translation: CSARDPTGRSTEAFF.

This clonotype was seen ten or more times. The chain combines TRBV28 with TRBJ1-5, with 11 nucleotides matching TRBD1. This CDR3 is built from 15 residues. J lost 7 bases, V lost 7 bases, and 9 bases had no gene match. Germline assignment: CDR1 MDHEN and CDR2 SYDVKM. CDR3 residues: CASITGQGVWQPQHF. The DNA of the CDR3 is TGTGCCAGCATCACGGGACAGGGGGTTTGGCAGCCCCAGCATTTT.